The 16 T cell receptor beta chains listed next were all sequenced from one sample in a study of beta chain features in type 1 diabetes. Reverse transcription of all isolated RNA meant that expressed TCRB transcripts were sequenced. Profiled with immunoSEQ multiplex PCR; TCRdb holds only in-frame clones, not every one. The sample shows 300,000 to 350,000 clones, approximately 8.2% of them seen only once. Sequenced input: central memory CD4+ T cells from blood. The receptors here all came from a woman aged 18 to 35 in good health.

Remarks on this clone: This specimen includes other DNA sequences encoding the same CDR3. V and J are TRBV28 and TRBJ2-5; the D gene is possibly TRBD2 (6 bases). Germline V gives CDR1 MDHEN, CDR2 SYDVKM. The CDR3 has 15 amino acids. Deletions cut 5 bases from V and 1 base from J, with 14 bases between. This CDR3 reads CASSSQGGGQETQYF. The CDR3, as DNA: TGTGCCAGCAGTAGCCAGGGAGGAGGCCAAGAGACCCAGTACTTC.

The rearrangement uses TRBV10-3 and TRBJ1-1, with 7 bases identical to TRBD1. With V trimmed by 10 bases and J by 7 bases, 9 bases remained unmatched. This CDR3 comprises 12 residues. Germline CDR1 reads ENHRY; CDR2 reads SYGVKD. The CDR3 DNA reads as TGTGCCAGCAGCCGAACAGGGGTTGAAGCTTTCTTT. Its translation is CASSRTGVEAFF.

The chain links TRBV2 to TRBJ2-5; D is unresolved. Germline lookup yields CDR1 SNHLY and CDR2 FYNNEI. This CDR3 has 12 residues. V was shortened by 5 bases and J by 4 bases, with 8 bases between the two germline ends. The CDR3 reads CASSWMTETQYF. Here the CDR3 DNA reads TGTGCCAGCAGTTGGATGACAGAGACCCAGTACTTC.

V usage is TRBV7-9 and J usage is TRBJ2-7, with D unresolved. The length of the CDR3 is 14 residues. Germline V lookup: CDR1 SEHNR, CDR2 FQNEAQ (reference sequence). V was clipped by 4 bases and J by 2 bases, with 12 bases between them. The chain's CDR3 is CASSSFGLAYEQYF. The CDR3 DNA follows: TGTGCCAGCAGCTCTTTCGGGTTAGCCTACGAGCAGTACTTC.

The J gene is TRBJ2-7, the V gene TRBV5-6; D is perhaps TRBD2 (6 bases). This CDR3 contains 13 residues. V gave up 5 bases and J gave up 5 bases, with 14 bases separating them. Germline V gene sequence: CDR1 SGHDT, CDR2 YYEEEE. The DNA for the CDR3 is TGTGCCAGCAGTCGGGACTCCTCTGACGAGCAGTACTTC. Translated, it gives CASSRDSSDEQYF.

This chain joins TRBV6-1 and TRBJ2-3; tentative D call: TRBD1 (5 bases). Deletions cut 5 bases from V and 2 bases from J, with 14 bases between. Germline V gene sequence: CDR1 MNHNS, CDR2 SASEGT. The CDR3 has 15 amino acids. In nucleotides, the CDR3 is TGTGCCAGCAGTAAAGGACAATCCACCACAGATACGCAGTATTTT. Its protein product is CASSKGQSTTDTQYF.

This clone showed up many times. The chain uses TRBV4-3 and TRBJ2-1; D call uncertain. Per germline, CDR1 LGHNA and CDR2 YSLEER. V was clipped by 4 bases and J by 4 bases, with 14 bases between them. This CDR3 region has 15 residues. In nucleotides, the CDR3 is TGCGCCAGCAGCCTAACCACCCTCAAGTACAATGAGCAGTTCTTC. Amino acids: CASSLTTLKYNEQFF.

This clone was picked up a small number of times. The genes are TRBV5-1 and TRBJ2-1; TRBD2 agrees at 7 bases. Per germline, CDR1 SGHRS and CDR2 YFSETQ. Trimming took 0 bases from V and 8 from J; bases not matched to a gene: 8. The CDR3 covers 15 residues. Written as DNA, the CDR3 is TGCGCCAGCAGCTTGGCGGGAGGATATTCGGATGAGCAGTTCTTC. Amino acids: CASSLAGGYSDEQFF.

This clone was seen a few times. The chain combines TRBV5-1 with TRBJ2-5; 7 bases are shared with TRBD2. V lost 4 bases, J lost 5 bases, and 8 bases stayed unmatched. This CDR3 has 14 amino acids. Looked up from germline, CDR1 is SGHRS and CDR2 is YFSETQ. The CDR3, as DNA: TGCGCCAGCAGCGTCGGAGCGGGACCCGAGACCCAGTACTTC. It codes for CASSVGAGPETQYF.

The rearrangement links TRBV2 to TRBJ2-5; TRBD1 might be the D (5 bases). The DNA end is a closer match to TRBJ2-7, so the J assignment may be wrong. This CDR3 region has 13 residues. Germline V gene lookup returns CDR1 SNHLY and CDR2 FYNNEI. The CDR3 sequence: CASAGPGTYEQYF. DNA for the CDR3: TGTGCCAGTGCCGGGCCAGGGACCTACGAGCAGTACTTC.

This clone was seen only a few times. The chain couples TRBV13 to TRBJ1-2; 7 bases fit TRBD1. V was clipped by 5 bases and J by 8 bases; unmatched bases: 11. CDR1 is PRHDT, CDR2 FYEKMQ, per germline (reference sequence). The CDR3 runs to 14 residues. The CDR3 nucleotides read TGTGCCAGCAGCGCCCCCGAGGGGGCGCGAGGCTACACCTTC. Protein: CASSAPEGARGYTF.

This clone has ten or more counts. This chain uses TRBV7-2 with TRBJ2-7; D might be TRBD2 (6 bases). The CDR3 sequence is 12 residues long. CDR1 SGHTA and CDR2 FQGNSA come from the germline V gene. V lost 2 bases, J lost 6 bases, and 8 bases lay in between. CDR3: CASSLSGGEQYF. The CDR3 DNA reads TGTGCCAGCAGCTTATCCGGGGGCGAGCAGTACTTC.

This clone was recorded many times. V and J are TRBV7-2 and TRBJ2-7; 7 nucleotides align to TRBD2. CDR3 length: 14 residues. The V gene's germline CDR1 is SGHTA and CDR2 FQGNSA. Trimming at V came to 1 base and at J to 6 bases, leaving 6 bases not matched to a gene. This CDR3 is CASSLVAGVREQYF. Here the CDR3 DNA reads TGTGCCAGCAGCTTAGTTGCGGGAGTACGCGAGCAGTACTTC.

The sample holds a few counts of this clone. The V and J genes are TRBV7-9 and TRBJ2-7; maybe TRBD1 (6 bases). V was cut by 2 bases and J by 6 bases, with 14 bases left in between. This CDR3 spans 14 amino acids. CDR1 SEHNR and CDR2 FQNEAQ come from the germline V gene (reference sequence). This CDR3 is CASSLSGASGEQYF. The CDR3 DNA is TGTGCCAGCAGCTTATCAGGGGCTTCTGGCGAGCAGTACTTC.

The CDR3 sequence: CASSKAPGTGSGNTIYF. DNA of the CDR3: TGTGCCAGCAGCAAAGCCCCAGGTACCGGCTCTGGAAACACCATATATTTT. The J gene is TRBJ1-3, the V gene TRBV7-6; no clear D. The V end lost 5 bases, the J end lost 0 bases, and 17 bases lay between the germline ends. The germline V gene encodes CDR1 SGHVS and CDR2 FNYEAQ. The CDR3 has 17 amino acids.

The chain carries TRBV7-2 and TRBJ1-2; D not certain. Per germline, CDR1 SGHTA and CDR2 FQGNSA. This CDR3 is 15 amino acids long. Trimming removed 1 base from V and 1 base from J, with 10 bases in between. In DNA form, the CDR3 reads TGTGCCAGCAGCTTAGGGCTACCGTTTAACTATGGCTACACCTTC. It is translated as CASSLGLPFNYGYTF.